Detailed here is one TCR beta chain. The data were obtained in a study of blood T cell repertoires in COVID-19. Study background: Acute and convalescent COVID-19 samples came from the United States, Italy and Spain.

CDR1 and CDR2 from the germline V gene are LNHDA and SQIVND (reference sequence). CDR3 length: 15 residues. V lost 4 bases, J lost 6 bases, and 19 bases lay in between. Sequencing used immunoSEQ multiplex PCR; TCRdb keeps in-frame clones, though not all of them. Of approximately 45,000 clones in the sample, about 85% were seen once. The receptor comes from a human donor in a cohort sampled during active COVID-19. The chain joins TRBV19 to TRBJ2-7; possibly TRBD1 for D (8 bases). The sample comprised peripheral blood. CDR3 region: CASSTNRGGLSEQYF. CDR3 nucleotide sequence: TGTGCCAGTAGTACAAACAGGGGGGGCCTCTCCGAGCAGTACTTC. The full variable domain, completed using reference TRBV19 and TRBJ2-7, is DGGITQSPKYLFRKEGQNVTLSCEQNLNHDAMYWYRQDPGQGLRLIYYSQIVNDFQKGDIAEGYSVSREKKESFPLTVTSAQKNPTAFYLCASSTNRGGLSEQYFGPGTRLTVT.